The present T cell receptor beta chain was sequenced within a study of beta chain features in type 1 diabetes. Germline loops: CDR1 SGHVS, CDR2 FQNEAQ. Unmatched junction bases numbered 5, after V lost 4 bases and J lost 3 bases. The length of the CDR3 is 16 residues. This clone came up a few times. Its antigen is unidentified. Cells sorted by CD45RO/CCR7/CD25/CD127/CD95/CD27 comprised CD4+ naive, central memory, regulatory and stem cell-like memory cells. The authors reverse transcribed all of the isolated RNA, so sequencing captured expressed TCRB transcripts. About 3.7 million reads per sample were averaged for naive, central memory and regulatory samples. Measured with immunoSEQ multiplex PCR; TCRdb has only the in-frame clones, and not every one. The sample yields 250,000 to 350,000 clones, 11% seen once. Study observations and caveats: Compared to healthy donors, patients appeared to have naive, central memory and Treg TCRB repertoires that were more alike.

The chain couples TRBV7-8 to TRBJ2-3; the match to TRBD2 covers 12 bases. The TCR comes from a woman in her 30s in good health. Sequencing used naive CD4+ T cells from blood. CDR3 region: CASSSRLAGETDTQYF. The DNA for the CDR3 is TGTGCCAGCAGCTCCCGACTAGCGGGAGAGACAGATACGCAGTATTTT.